This TCR beta chain stems from a study of T cell changes during pregnancy in multiple sclerosis. This CDR3 contains 17 residues. Germline V lookup: CDR1 SGHTS, CDR2 YDEGEE. Profiled with immunoSEQ multiplex PCR; TCRdb holds only in-frame clones, not every one. The sample has about 50,000 clones, about 91% seen once; the top ten hold approximately 10%. As to this clone: At one boundary the junction diverges from the germline segment, which might be a read error.

This material consisted of CD8+ T cells from peripheral blood mononuclear cells, taken after pregnancy. The clonotype was recovered from a female donor with multiple sclerosis, enrolled in a pregnancy study. The V call is TRBV5-8, the J call TRBJ2-3, with TRBD2 matching over 7 bases. The CDR3 DNA follows: TGTGCCAGCAACTTGTACCCCTGGAGGGAGGGGACAGATACGCAGTATTTT. Its translation is CASNLYPWREGTDTQYF.